Shown below are 7 T cell receptor beta chains from a single sample sequenced in a study of cytomegalovirus exposure and HLA in healthy donors. A multiplex PCR was run with 60 Vbeta primers and 13 Jbeta primers. The repertoire was sequenced with immunoSEQ multiplex PCR; TCRdb's copy has only in-frame clones and lacks some. The table records more than 100,000 clones, roughly three quarters of them present only once. Specimen: PBMCs. All receptors come from a man over 45 in good health and CMV-seropositive.

The chain is built from TRBV5-4 and TRBJ2-7, with 7 bases that match TRBD2. Trimming cost V 8 bases and J 7 bases; bases outside gene matches: 15. The CDR3 loop spans 14 amino acids. Germline V CDR1 and CDR2: SGHNT, YYREEE (reference sequence). In nucleotides, the CDR3 is TGTGCCAGAAGCGGGGCGGGAGCATTGAGGGAGCAGTACTTC. Protein sequence: CARSGAGALREQYF.

The rearrangement uses TRBV5-1 and TRBJ2-5; 8 nucleotides match TRBD2. Germline CDR1 is SGHRS and CDR2 is YFSETQ. Unmatched junction bases numbered 5, after V lost 2 bases and J lost 2 bases. The CDR3 consists of 15 residues. Written as DNA, the CDR3 is TGCGCCAGCAGCTTATCAACTAGCGGACAAGAGACCCAGTACTTC. Translating gives CASSLSTSGQETQYF.

The chain is built from TRBV10-3 and TRBJ2-7; tentatively, D is TRBD2 (6 bases). Trimming shortened V by 6 bases and J by 4 bases, and 16 bases separated the two germline ends. Germline assignment: CDR1 ENHRY and CDR2 SYGVKD. The CDR3 loop spans 14 amino acids. The CDR3 is CAISGGAGSYEQYF. CDR3 coding DNA: TGTGCCATCAGCGGGGGAGCAGGCTCTTACGAGCAGTACTTC.

The chain couples TRBV19 to TRBJ2-3, with 8 bases aligning to TRBD1. Germline trimming cut 3 bases from V and 2 bases from J; bases unmatched to any gene: 4. CDR3 length equals 15 residues. Looked up from germline, CDR1 is LNHDA and CDR2 is SQIVND (reference sequence). CDR3 in amino acids: CASSIRTGHTDTQYF. DNA for the CDR3: TGTGCCAGTAGTATCAGGACAGGGCACACAGATACGCAGTATTTT.

This rearrangement joins TRBV5-1 to TRBJ2-3, with unresolved D. Per germline, CDR1 SGHRS and CDR2 YFSETQ. V was trimmed by 5 bases and J by 4 bases, leaving 8 bases between them. This CDR3 region has 12 residues. In DNA form, the CDR3 reads TGCGCCAGCAGTATTGTCGCAGATACGCAGTATTTT. Protein product: CASSIVADTQYF. Drawing the rest from reference TRBV5-1 and TRBJ2-3, the complete variable domain is KAGVTQTPRYLIKTRGQQVTLSCSPISGHRSVSWYQQTPGQGLQFLFEYFSETQRNKGNFPGRFSGRQFSNSRSEMNVSTLELGDSALYLCASSIVADTQYFGPGTRLTVL.

The CDR3 here is CASSSRSGANVLTF. CDR3 bases: TGTGCCAGCAGTTCCCGCTCTGGGGCCAACGTCCTGACTTTC. The gene calls are TRBV27 and TRBJ2-6; D not resolved. V was clipped by 4 bases and J by 0 bases, with 4 bases between them. This CDR3 is built from 14 residues. CDR1 is MNHEY, CDR2 SMNVEV, per germline (reference sequence).

Here the CDR3 DNA reads TGTGCCAGCAGCTTAGTTGGGGGCGGGAACACTGAAGCTTTCTTT. Protein product: CASSLVGGGNTEAFF. V is TRBV7-8 and J is TRBJ1-1; D may be TRBD1 (6 bases). Between the trimmed V and J ends, which lost 1 base and 1 base, there was a span of 10 bases. The CDR3 spans 15 residues. The germline gives CDR1 SGHVS, CDR2 FQNEAQ.